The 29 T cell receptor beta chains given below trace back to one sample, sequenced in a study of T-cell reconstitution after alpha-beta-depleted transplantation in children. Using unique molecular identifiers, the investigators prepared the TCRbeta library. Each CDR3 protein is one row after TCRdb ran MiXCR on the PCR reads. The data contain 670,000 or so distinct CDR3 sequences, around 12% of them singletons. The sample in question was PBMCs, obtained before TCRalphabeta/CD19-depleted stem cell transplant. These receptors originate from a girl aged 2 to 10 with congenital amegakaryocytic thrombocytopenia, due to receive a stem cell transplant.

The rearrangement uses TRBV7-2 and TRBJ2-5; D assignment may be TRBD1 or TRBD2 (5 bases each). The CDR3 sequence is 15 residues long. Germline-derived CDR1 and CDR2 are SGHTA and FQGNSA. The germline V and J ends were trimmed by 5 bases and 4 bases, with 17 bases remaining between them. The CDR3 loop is CASSHFRSGRETQYF. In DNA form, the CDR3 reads TGTGCCAGCAGCCACTTCCGATCAGGGAGAGAGACCCAGTACTTC.

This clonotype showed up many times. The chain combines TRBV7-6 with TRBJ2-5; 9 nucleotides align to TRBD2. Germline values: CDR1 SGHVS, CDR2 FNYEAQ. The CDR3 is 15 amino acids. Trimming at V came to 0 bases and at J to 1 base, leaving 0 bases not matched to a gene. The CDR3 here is CASSLATSGQETQYF. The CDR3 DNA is TGTGCCAGCAGCTTAGCGACTAGCGGCCAAGAGACCCAGTACTTC.

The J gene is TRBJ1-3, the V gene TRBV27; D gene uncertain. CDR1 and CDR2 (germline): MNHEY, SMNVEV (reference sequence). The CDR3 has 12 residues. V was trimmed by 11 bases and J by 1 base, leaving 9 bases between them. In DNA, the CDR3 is TGTGCCGGAACCGGGTCTGGAAACACCATATATTTT. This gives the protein CAGTGSGNTIYF.

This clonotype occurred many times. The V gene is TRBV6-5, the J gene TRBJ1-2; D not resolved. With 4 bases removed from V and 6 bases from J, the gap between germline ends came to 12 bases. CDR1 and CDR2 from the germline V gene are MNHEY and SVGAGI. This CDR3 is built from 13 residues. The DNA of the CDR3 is TGTGCCAGCAGTTCCCGGGATGCCCATGGCTACACCTTC. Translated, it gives CASSSRDAHGYTF.

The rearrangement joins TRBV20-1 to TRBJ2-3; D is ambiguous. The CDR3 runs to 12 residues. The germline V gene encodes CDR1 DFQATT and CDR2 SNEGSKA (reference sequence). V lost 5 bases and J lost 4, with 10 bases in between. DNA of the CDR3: TGCAGTGCTTCTCCTATCCCAGATACGCAGTATTTT. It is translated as CSASPIPDTQYF.

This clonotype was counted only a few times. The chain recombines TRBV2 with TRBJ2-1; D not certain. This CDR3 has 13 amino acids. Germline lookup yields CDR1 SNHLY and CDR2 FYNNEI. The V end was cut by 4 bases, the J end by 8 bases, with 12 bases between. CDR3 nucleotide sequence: TGTGCCAGCAGTGGCCCCCTGGGCTATGAGCAGTTCTTC. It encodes CASSGPLGYEQFF.

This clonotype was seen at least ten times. The CDR3, as DNA: TGCGCCAGCCGACTCGGGACAGGGGGTTGGCACACTGAAGCTTTCTTT. The encoded protein is CASRLGTGGWHTEAFF. This chain uses TRBV5-1 with TRBJ1-1, with 11 bases matching TRBD1. V lost 7 bases, J lost 3 bases, and 11 bases stayed unmatched. This CDR3 is 16 amino acids long. Germline V gene data show CDR1 as SGHRS and CDR2 as YFSETQ.

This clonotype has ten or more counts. In DNA form, the CDR3 reads TGCAGTGCTAGAGAGCAGGGTGATGAAAAACTGTTTTTT. Translation gives CSAREQGDEKLFF. V and J are TRBV20-1 and TRBJ1-4; possible D gene TRBD1, 5 bases. The V end lost 0 bases, the J end lost 6 bases, and 8 bases lay between the germline ends. CDR3 size: 13 residues. Germline V CDR1 and CDR2: DFQATT, SNEGSKA (reference sequence).

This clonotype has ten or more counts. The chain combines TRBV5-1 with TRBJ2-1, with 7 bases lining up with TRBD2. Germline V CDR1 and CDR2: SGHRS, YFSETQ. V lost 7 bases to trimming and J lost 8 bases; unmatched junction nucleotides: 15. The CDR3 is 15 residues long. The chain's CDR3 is CASGSGTTVHDEQFF. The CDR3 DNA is TGCGCCAGCGGGTCCGGGACTACGGTACACGATGAGCAGTTCTTC.

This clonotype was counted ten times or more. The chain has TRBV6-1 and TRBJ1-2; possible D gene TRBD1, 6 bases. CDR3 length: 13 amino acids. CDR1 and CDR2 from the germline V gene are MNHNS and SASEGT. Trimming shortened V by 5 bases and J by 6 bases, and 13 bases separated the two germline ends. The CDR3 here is CASSTAGVHGYTF. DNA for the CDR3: TGTGCCAGCAGTACGGCAGGGGTACATGGCTACACCTTC.

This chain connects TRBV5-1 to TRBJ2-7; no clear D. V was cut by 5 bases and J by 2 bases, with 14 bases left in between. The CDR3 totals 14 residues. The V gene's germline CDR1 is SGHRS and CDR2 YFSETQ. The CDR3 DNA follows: TGCGCCAGCAGACCAAAAACGAGTCCCTACGAGCAGTACTTC. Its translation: CASRPKTSPYEQYF.

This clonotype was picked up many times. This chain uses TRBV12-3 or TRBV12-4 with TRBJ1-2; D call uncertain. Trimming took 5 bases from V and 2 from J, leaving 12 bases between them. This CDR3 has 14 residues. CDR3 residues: CASSPVQENYGYTF. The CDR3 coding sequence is TGTGCCAGCAGTCCTGTTCAGGAGAACTATGGCTACACCTTC.

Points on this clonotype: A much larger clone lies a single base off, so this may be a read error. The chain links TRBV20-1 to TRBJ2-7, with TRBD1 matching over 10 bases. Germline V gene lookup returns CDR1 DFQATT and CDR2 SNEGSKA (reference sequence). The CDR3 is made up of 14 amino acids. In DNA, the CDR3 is TGCAGTGCTAGAAGGGACAGGGGTTTCTACGAGCAGTCCTTC. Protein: CSARRDRGFYEQSF.

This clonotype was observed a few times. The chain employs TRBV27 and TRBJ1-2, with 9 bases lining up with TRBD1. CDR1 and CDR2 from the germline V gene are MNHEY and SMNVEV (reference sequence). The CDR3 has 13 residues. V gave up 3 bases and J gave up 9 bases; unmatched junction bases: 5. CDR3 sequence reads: CASSFVTGGSYTF. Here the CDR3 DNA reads TGTGCCAGCAGTTTCGTAACAGGGGGCAGCTACACCTTC.

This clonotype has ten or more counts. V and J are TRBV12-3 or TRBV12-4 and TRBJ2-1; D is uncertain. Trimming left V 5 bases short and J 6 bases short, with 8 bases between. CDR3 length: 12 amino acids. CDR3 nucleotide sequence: TGTGCCAGCAGTCCTTTAGTCAATGAGCAGTTCTTC. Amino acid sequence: CASSPLVNEQFF.

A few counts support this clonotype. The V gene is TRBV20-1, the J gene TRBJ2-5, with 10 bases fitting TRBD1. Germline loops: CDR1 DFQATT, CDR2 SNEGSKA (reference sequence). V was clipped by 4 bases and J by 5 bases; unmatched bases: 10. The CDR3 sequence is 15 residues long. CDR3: CSAKPQTGGWETQYF. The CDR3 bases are TGCAGTGCTAAACCTCAGACAGGGGGCTGGGAGACCCAGTACTTC.

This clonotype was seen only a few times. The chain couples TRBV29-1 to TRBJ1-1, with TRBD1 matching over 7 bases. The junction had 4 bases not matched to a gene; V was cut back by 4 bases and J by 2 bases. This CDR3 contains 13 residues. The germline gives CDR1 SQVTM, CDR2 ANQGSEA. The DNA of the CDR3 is TGCAGCGTTGGGGGACAGACAAACACTGAAGCTTTCTTT. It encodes CSVGGQTNTEAFF.

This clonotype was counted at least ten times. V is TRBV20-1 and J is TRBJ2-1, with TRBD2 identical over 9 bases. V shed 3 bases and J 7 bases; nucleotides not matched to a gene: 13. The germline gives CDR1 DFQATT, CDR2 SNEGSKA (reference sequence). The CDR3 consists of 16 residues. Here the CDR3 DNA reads TGCAGTGCTAGTAATCACGGTAGCGGGAGTTTTAATGAGCAGTTCTTC. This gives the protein CSASNHGSGSFNEQFF.

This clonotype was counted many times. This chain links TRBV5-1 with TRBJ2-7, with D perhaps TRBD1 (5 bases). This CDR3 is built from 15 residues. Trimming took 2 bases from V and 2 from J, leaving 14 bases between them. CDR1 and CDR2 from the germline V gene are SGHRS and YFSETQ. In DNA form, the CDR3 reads TGCGCCAGCAGCTTTGAAGGACATCCGACCTACGAGCAGTACTTC. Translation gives CASSFEGHPTYEQYF.

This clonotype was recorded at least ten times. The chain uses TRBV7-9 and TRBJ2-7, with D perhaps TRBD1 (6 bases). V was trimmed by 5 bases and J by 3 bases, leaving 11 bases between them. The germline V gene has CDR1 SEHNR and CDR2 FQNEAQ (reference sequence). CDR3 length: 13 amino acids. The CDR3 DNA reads TGTGCCAGCAGCGCCTACAGGGTCTACGAGCAGTACTTC. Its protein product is CASSAYRVYEQYF.

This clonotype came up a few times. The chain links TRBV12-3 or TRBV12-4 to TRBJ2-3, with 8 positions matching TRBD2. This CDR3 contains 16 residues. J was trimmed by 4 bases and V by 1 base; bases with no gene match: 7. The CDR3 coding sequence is TGTGCCAGCAGTTTAGGGACTAGCATCCTAGCAGATACGCAGTATTTT. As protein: CASSLGTSILADTQYF.

In nucleotides, the CDR3 is TGTGCCAGCAGTTTATCCGTCACCACCCGGTTCTTC. This sequence encodes CASSLSVTTRFF. This chain uses TRBV12-3 or TRBV12-4 with TRBJ2-1; D unclear. Between the trimmed V and J ends, which lost 2 bases and 15 bases, there was a span of 14 bases. The CDR3 is 12 residues long.

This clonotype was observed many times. The CDR3 coding sequence is TGCAGCGTTGACCTGACTAGCACAGATACGCAGTATTTT. Its protein is CSVDLTSTDTQYF. The V and J genes are TRBV29-1 and TRBJ2-3; no definite D call. Trimming took 3 bases from V and 0 from J, leaving 7 bases between them. Per germline, CDR1 SQVTM and CDR2 ANQGSEA. This CDR3 is 13 amino acids long.

In nucleotides, the CDR3 is TGCAGTGCTAGAACGGGACAGGGTCTATCCCTCCACTTT. The encoded protein is CSARTGQGLSLHF. The V gene is TRBV20-1, the J gene TRBJ1-6, with TRBD1 matching over 9 bases. Germline V gene data show CDR1 as DFQATT and CDR2 as SNEGSKA (reference sequence). This CDR3 is 13 amino acids long. J gave up 14 bases and V 2 bases, and 7 bases lay outside the gene matches.

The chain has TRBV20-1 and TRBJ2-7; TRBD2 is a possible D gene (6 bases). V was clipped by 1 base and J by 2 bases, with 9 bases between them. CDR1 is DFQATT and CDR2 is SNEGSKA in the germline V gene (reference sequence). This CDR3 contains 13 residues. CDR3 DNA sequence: TGCAGTGCTAGAGCTAGCGTGACCTACGAGCAGTACTTC. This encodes CSARASVTYEQYF.

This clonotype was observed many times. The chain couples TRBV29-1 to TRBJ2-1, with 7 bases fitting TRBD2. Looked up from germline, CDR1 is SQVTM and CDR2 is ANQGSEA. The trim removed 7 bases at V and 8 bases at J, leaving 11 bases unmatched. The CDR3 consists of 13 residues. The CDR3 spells CSARGGSVDEQFF. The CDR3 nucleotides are TGCAGCGCCCGAGGCGGGAGCGTGGATGAGCAGTTCTTC.

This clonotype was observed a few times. This chain's CDR3 is CASSSNTRKAYEQYF. The CDR3 nucleotides read TGTGCCAGCAGTTCCAATACCCGAAAAGCCTACGAGCAGTACTTC. The V gene is TRBV28, the J gene TRBJ2-7, with D unclear. Trimming shortened V by 4 bases and J by 2 bases, and 15 bases separated the two germline ends. The CDR3 contains 15 residues. Germline V CDR1 and CDR2: MDHEN, SYDVKM. The entire variable domain, with the rest obtained from reference TRBV28 and TRBJ2-7, is as follows: DVKVTQSSRYLVKRTGEKVFLECVQDMDHENMFWYRQDPGLGLRLIYFSYDVKMKEKGDIPEGYSVSREKKERFSLILESASTNQTSMYLCASSSNTRKAYEQYFGPGTRLTVT.

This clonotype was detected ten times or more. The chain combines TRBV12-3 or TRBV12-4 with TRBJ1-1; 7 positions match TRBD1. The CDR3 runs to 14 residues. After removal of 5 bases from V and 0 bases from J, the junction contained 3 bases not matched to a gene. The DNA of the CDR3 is TGTGCCAGCAGTCAACAGGGGATGAACACTGAAGCTTTCTTT. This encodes CASSQQGMNTEAFF.

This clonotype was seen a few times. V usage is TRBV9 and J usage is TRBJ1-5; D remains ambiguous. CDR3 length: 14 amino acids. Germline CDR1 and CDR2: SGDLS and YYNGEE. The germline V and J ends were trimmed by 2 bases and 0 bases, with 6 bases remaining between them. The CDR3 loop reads CASSVGSSNQPQHF. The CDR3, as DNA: TGTGCCAGCAGCGTGGGAAGTAGCAATCAGCCCCAGCATTTT.